This T cell receptor beta chain was sequenced for a study of chemoradiotherapy in HPV16-positive cancers. Germline V CDR1 and CDR2: MNHEY, SVGAGI. The ends lost 11 bases at V and 7 bases at J; junction bases unmatched: 12. This CDR3 has 14 amino acids. Only in-frame clones appear in the TCRdb table, and some are missing; sequencing was by immunoSEQ multiplex PCR. The data hold tens of thousands of clones, with roughly three quarters observed a single time. Here the sequenced sample was blood, taken from a patient who underwent chemoradiotherapy. The TCR sequence derives from a human donor with HPV-associated anogenital cancer. The gene calls are TRBV6-5 and TRBJ2-2; TRBD2 matches at 8 bases. The CDR3 DNA follows: TGTGCCTCCCAGGGCGGGGGGCTCTTCGGGGAGCTGTTTTTT. Its protein product is CASQGGGLFGELFF.